This record covers a single T cell receptor beta chain. The source of the sample is a study of T cells expressing NK-cell markers. The overall study: There were seven HCMV-seropositive donors and one seronegative donor among the eight sequenced.

Reanalyzing the 5' RACE reads, TCRdb keeps one entry per CDR3 protein, without DNA. This sample carries 120,000 to 150,000 distinct CDR3 sequences, with 9.5% to 15% going to the ten biggest clones. What was sequenced was blood T cells: a sorted CD56 or NKG2C T cell subset, CD4+ or CD8+ T cells, or bulk PBMC T cells (not recorded which). The source of this sequence is a man between 18 and 35 years old in good health.

CDR3 loop: CATSSGDAQYF. The chain combines TRBV14 with TRBJ2-3. CDR1 and CDR2 (germline): SGHDN, FVKESK. CDR3 length equals 11 residues.